This record concerns one TCR beta chain sequence. Its antigen is not yet known. One base away there is no much larger clone; base qualities are not given. According to the germline V gene, CDR1 reads SGHRS and CDR2 reads YFSETQ. Counted from cysteine to phenylalanine, this CDR3 has 16 amino acids. CDR3 DNA only is kept here, 48 bases in frame from base 1. The germline ends are 18 bases apart after V is trimmed by 6 bases and J by 0 bases. This entry is derived from a study of blood T cell repertoires in COVID-19 (TCRdb year 2020). Regarding the complete study: Collaborator samples came from the United States, Italy and Spain and covered acute and convalescent phases of COVID-19. The material from the prospective study consisted of cDNA or gDNA derived from T cells, B-cell-depleted T cells, or PBMCs. The dataset comprised deeply sampled blood TCRbeta repertoires from subjects exposed to, actively infected with, or recovered from COVID-19. The repertoires were released in a freely available public database intended as a resource for research on the immune response to SARS-CoV-2. Samples came from the ongoing ImmuneRACE study (first 160 participants) plus 1,254 subjects from 6 global collaborators. Nearly every sample came with metadata listing a de-identified subject ID, COVID-19 status, age in years and sex. Where available, HLA class I and class II types were taken from metadata supplied by the sample provider and were not determined by assay-based typing. The paper as a whole reports these results and caveats: The amount of clinical and demographic metadata varied by source and participant and was provided uncurated.

Participants in the prospective study were aged roughly 18 to 89 years, lived in about two dozen United States geographic areas, and enrolled through a virtual design. To assign participants to cohorts, the prospective study relied on clinical history that participants themselves reported in a screening survey and a study questionnaire. For ImmuneRACE Cohort 3, a participant was defined as recovered based on two consecutive negative NP/OP PCR tests, clearance by a healthcare professional, or resolution of symptoms. In the prospective study, whole blood, serum and a nasopharyngeal or oropharyngeal swab were collected from each participant by mobile phlebotomists. Over a roughly 2-month period, participants in the prospective study had the option of providing additional blood draws and questionnaires. Before DNA extraction, prospective study blood samples were shipped either frozen or at room temperature.

TCRbeta CDR3 regions were amplified from genomic DNA using the immunoSEQ Assay, a bias-controlled multiplex PCR. As for how the authors treated the data: The number of nucleated cells in each sample was estimated by amplification of reference gene primers within the assay. To quantify the absolute abundance of each unique TCRbeta CDR3 rearrangement, sequence reads were collapsed and filtered. For each sample, productive Simpson clonality was calculated as the square root of Simpson's diversity index over productive rearrangements. TCRdb took over this immuneACCESS table, retaining in-frame rearrangements with V and J assigned. Such tables are incomplete; in checked studies, under half of the missing clones stem from an unresolved V gene, and the remainder is unexplained. D and trimming come from the DNA, and the V and J calls and clone size come from that table. For this sample there are 310,000 or so clones; over 75% appear just once. 1.1% of the sample belongs to the ten largest clones.

The chain is made from TRBV5-1 and TRBJ1-2; perhaps TRBD1 is the D gene, with 5 bases matching. The specimen was PBMCs or T cells enriched from blood (not recorded which). The TCR comes from a woman under 40 who had recovered from COVID-19. CDR3 reads: CASTPDGGEANYGYTF. The DNA is TGCGCCAGCACACCCGACGGAGGGGAGGCTAACTATGGCTACACCTTC.